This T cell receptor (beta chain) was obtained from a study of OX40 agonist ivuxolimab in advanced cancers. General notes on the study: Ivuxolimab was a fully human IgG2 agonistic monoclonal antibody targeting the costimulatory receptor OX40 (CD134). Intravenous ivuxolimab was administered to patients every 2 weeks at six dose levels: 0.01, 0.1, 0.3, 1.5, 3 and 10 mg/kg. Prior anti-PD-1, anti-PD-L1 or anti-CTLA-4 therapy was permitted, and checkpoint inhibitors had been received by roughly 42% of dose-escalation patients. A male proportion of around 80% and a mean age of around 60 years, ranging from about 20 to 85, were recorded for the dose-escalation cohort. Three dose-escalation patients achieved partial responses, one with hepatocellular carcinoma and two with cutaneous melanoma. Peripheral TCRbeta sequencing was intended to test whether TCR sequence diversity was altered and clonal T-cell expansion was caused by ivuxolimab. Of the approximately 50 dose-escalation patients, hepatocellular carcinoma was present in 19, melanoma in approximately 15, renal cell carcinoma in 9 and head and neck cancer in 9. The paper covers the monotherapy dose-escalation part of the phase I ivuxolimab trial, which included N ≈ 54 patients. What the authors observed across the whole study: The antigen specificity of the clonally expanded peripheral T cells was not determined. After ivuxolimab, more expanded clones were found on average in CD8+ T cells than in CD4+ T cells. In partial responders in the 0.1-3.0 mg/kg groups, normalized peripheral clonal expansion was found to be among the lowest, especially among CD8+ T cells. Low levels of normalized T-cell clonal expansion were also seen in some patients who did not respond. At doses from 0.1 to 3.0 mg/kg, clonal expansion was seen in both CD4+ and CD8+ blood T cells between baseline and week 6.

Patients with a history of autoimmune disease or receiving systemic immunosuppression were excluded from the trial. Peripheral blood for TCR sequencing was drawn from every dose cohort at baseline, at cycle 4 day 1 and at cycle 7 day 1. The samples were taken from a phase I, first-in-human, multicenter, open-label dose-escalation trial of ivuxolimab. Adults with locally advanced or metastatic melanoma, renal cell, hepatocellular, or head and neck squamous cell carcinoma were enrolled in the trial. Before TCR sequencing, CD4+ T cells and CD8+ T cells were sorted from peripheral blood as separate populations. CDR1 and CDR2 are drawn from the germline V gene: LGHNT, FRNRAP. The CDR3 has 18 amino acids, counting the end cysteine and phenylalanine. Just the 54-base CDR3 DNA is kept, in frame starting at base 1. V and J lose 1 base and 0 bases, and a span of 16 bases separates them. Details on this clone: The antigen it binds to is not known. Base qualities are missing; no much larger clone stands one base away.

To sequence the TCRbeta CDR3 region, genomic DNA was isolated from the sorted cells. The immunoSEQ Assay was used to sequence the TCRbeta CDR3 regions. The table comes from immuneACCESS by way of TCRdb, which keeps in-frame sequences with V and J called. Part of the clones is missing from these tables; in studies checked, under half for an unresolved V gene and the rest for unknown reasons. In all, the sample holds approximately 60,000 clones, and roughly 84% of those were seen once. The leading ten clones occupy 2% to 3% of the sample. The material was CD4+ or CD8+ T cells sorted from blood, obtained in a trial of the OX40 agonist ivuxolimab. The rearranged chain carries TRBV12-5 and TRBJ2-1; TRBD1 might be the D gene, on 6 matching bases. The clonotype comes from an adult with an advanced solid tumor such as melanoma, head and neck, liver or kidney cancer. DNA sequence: TGTGCTAGTGGTTTGGAGGGACACACAAGGAGCTCCTACAATGAGCAGTTCTTC. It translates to CASGLEGHTRSSYNEQFF.